The present entry profiles one TCR beta chain with its context. What this receptor recognizes is not known. No much larger clone exists at a distance of one base, and base qualities are not known. This sample is drawn from a study of identical twins (TCRdb year 2016). Describing the broader study: To test whether fetal clonotypes persist, the study used deep sequencing on TCR alpha and beta repertoires from monozygotic twins, unrelated adults of various ages, and cord blood. To rule out contamination, the twin experiments were replicated at different times with different library preparation protocols. Study-wide conclusions, independent of this receptor: Recombination models systematically underestimated out-of-frame TCR alpha sharing in monozygotic twins but agreed with sharing between unrelated individuals. Because the same donors could not be followed over many years, conclusions were based on cross-sectional statistical analysis. Out-of-frame TCR alpha sequences shared between twins showed an excess of low generation-probability sequences compared with coincidental sharing between unrelated individuals. Abundant cord blood beta clonotypes had fewer insertions, young adult naive repertoires showed a similar but weaker trend, and memory repertoires showed no such trend. The excess sharing between twins in beta out-of-frame sequences was weaker because fewer shared sequences reduced the signal-to-noise ratio. Zero-insertion analyses could be partly confounded by invariant T cells such as MAIT and iNKT, though diverse VJ usage argued against such confounding for most clonotypes.

Library preparation used 5' RACE. The sample was run on an Illumina HiSeq 2000. A universal primer binding site was introduced by template switching, and a unique molecular identifier was present in the final cDNA, enabling accurate counting of TCR cDNA molecules. Specific primers in the conserved constant-segment region were used to synthesize first-strand cDNA for TCR alpha and beta chains. To control for contamination, each cDNA library was double barcoded with a SMART-Mk sample barcode plus Illumina barcodes. Two successive PCR steps introduced TruSeq adapter sequences along with Illumina sample barcodes. Sequencing of the TCR alpha and beta cDNA libraries was done on the Illumina HiSeq platform using custom primers. The source study handled its data this way. Raw reads were processed with MiGEC to extract unique molecular identifiers, and MiXCR was used to determine CDR3 positions. Recombination models were inferred per individual with the repgenHMM and IGoR tools using an EM algorithm. The tcR package in R was used for shared clonotype analysis, with sharing normalized by the product of cloneset sizes. Out-of-frame nonproductive sequences were analyzed to study raw recombination free of thymic and clonal selection effects. TCRdb trimmed public reads at Q25 via fastp, called clones via MiXCR and kept in-frame beta chains. Rows are unified per CDR3 protein, each entry keeping the most common DNA and genes. What appears here as the V and J calls and clone size reflects TCRdb's work, not the paper's. Within this sample are about 690,000 distinct CDR3 sequences, with 21% of them counted one time only. Together, the top ten hold 4% to 4.5% of the sample.

Every donor was a healthy Caucasian. Three pairs of female monozygotic twins, all aged about 18 to 30 years, made up the twin cohort. The RNA used for TCR libraries was isolated from peripheral blood mononuclear cells. Via the germline V gene (reference sequence), CDR1 is DFQATT and CDR2 SNEGSKA. The CDR3 runs 14 residues from the cysteine to the phenylalanine. Left in the record is the CDR3 DNA by itself, 42 bases read in frame from the first base. The data were also submitted as part of a second study, on T cells expressing NK-cell markers. The second paper further reports: Fewer than ten donors provided sorted CD3+CD56+NKG2C+, CD3+CD56+NKG2C- and CD3+CD56-NKG2C+ T-cell subsets, whose TCR beta-chain repertoires were profiled. Of the eight sequenced donors, seven were found to be HCMV-seropositive and one was found to be HCMV-seronegative. To restrict sorting to alphabetaTCR-expressing T cells, an anti-gammadeltaTCR antibody was added in several experiments. In roughly six donors, the dominant CD3+CD56+NKG2C+ clonotypes ranked among the top 10 CD8+ clonotypes, making up about 1.0-8% of CD8+ T cells. Those dominant clonotypes were again the most abundant among CD3+CD56-NKG2C+ cells in several donors, at about 28.3-60.1%. It remained unclear whether the expanded NKG2C-expressing T cell clones were specific for HCMV antigens. The eight sequenced donors were randomly selected healthy volunteers, three men and five women. HCMV-specific IgG was detected in serum with a commercial ELISA kit to determine HCMV serostatus. For over five donors, bulk peripheral blood T-cell repertoires were additionally sequenced from unsorted PBMC. Reads were demultiplexed and grouped by UMI with MIGEC, and clonotypes were assembled and quantified with MiTCR. To exclude erroneous sequences, any TCR cDNA sequence not supported by at least two reads was discarded. Downstream repertoire analysis used the tcR package, and clonotypes were matched across fractions by CDR3 nucleotide sequence plus V segment. VDJmatch was used to annotate antigen specificity against VDJdb, with one amino acid substitution in CDR3 allowed.

The rearranged segments are TRBV20-1 and TRBJ2-1; TRBD2 lines up with 7 middle nucleotides. Source material: PBMCs. The origin of this receptor is a woman aged 18-29 years in good health. The bases are TGCAGCCCTAGTAGGGTAGCGGGTCACAATGAGCAGTTCTTC. The resulting protein is CSPSRVAGHNEQFF.